This T cell receptor beta chain was observed in a study of vaccination and CD4 T cells after COVID-19. Cultured CD4+ T cells had their DNA profiled by the Oncomine TCR Beta short-read assay. MiXCR, run by TCRdb on the PCR reads, gives a single entry per CDR3 protein. The sample consists of around 21,000 distinct CDR3 sequences, 60% of them appearing once. The germline gives CDR1 MNHNS, CDR2 SASEGT. V trimming: 6 bases; J trimming: 2 bases; junction bases outside the gene matches: 4. The length of the CDR3 is 13 residues. The sample holds a few counts of this clonotype. The target antigen is unknown. Regarding treatment: roughly 10-day PBMC culture with coronavirus spike peptide pools or control peptides (ViraFEST assay).

V is TRBV6-1 and J is TRBJ2-7; 7 bases agree with TRBD1. The receptor was isolated from a human donor who had recovered from COVID-19. The sample in question was CD4+ T cells from blood, cultured in vitro, obtained after SARS-CoV-2 vaccination. CDR3 nucleotide sequence: TGTGCCAGCAGACCGGGACAGCCCTACGAGCAGTACTTC. It codes for CASRPGQPYEQYF.